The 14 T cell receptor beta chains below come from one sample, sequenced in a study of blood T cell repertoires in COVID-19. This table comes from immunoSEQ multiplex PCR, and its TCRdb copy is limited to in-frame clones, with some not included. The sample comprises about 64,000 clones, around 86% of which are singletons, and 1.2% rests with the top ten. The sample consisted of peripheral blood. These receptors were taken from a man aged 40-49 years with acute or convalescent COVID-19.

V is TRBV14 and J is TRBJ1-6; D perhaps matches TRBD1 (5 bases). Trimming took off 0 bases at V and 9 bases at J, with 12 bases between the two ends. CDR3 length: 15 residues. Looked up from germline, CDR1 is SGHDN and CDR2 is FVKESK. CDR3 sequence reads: CASSQDRGVLSPLHF. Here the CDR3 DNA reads TGTGCCAGCAGCCAAGATCGGGGGGTGCTTTCACCCCTCCACTTT.

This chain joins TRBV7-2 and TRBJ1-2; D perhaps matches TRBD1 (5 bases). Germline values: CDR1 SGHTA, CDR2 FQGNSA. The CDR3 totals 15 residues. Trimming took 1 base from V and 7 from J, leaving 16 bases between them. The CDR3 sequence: CASSLVHGGSSGYTF. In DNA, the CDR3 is TGTGCCAGCAGCTTAGTGCACGGGGGTTCGAGTGGCTACACCTTC.

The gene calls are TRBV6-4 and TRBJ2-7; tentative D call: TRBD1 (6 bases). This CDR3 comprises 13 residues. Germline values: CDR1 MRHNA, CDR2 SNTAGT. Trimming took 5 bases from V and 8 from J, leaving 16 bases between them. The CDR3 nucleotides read TGTGCCAGCAGTTGCTCTGACAGGAAGAAGCAGTACTTC. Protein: CASSCSDRKKQYF.

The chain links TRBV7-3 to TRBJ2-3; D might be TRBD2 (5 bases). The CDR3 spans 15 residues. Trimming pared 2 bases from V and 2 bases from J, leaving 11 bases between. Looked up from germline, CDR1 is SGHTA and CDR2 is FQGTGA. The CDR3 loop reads CASSLGLTNTDTQYF. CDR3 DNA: TGTGCCAGCAGCTTAGGACTTACTAACACAGATACGCAGTATTTT.

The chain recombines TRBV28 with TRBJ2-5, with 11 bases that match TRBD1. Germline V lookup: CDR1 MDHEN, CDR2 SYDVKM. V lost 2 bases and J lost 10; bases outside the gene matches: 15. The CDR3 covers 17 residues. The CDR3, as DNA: TGTGCCAGCAGTTTACCGAGGACAGGGGGCGGGTTCGTGGACCAGTACTTC. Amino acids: CASSLPRTGGGFVDQYF.

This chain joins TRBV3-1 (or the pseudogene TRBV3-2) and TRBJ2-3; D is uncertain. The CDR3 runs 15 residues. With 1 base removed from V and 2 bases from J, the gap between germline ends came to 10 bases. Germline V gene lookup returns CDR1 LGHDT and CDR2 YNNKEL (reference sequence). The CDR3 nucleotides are TGTGCCAGCAGCCAAGCTGCACTCGCCACAGATACGCAGTATTTT. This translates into CASSQAALATDTQYF.

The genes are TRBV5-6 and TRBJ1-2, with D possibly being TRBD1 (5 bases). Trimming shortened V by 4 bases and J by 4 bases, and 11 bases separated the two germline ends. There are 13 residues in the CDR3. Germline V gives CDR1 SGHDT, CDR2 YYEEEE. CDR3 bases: TGTGCCAGCAGCCCCAGGGTTGGCTATGGCTACACCTTC. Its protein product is CASSPRVGYGYTF. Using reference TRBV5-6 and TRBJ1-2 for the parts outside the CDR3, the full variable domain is DAGVTQSPTHLIKTRGQQVTLRCSPKSGHDTVSWYQQALGQGPQFIFQYYEEEERQRGNFPDRFSGHQFPNYSSELNVNALLLGDSALYLCASSPRVGYGYTFGSGTRLTVV.

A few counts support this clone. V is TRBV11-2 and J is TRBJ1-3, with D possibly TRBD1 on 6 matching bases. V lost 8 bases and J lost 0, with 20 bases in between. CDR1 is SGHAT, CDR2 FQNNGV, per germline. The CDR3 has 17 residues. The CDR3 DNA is TGTGCCAGCTCAGGGGAACAGACAGTATCCTCTGGAAACACCATATATTTT. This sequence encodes CASSGEQTVSSGNTIYF.

The CDR3 sequence is CARLRSRQETQYF. CDR3 coding DNA: TGTGCCAGACTTCGGAGCCGTCAAGAGACCCAGTACTTC. The chain combines TRBV6-4 with TRBJ2-5; D not resolved. Trimming removed 9 bases from V and 2 bases from J, with 13 bases in between. Germline CDR1 is MRHNA and CDR2 is SNTAGT. CDR3 length: 13 residues.

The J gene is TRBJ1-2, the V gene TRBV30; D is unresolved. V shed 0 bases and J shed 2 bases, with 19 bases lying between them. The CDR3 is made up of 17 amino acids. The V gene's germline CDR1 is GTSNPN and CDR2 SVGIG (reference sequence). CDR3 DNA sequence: TGTGCCTGGAGTGTAGCCGCGGTCCAATCAAGGAACTATGGCTACACCTTC. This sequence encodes CAWSVAAVQSRNYGYTF.

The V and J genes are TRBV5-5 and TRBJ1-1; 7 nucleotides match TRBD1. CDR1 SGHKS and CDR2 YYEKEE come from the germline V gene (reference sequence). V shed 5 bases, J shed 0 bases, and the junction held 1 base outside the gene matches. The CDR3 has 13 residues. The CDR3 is CASRGQMNTEAFF. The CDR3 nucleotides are TGTGCCAGCAGGGGACAGATGAACACTGAAGCTTTCTTT.

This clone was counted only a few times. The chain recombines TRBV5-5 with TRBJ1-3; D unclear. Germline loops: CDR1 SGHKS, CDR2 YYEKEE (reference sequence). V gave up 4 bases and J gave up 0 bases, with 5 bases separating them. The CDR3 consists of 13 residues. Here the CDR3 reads CASSLSSGNTIYF. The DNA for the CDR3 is TGTGCCAGCAGCCTGAGCTCTGGAAACACCATATATTTT.

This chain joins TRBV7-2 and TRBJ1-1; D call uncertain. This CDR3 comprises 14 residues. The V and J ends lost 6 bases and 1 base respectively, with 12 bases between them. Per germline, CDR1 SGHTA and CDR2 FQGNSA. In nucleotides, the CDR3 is TGTGCCAGCAGTTTTGAGGGCGCGAACACTGAAGCTTTCTTT. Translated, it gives CASSFEGANTEAFF.

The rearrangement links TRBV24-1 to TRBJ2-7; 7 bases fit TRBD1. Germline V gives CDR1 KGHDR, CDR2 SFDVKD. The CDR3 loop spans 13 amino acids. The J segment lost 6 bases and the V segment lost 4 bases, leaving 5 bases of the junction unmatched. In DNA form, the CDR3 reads TGTGCCACCAGTGACGGGGACAGAATCGAGCAGTACTTC. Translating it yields CATSDGDRIEQYF.